Sequencing of this TCR beta chain was carried out in a study of PD-1 blockade in classical Hodgkin lymphoma. Notes on the study in general: Newly diagnosed patients had baseline TCR diversity that was reportedly lower than that of healthy donors. Whoever responded completely had baseline diversity much like that seen in newly diagnosed patients.

The time point: cycle 4 day 1 (C4D1), after less than 7 weeks of nivolumab. Autologous stem cell transplantation was followed by relapse in every patient, and brentuximab vedotin exposure varied. Libraries were prepared by immunoSEQ multiplex PCR; TCRdb keeps only in-frame clonotypes and omits some of them. Among 80,000 to 100,000 clones listed, about 92% were seen once. Concerning this clone: Its target is unknown.

Here the sequenced sample was peripheral blood mononuclear cells (PBMCs), taken before the fourth cycle of nivolumab. The clonotype comes from a human donor with classical Hodgkin lymphoma.

The CDR3 DNA reads TGTGCCAGTCGACAGGGCCCAGCTAACTATGGCTACACCTTC. Residues: CASRQGPANYGYTF. This chain uses TRBV19 with TRBJ1-2; 7 nucleotides line up with TRBD1. CDR3 length equals 14 residues. The V segment lost 8 bases and the J segment 0 bases; nucleotides outside the gene matches: 6. Germline V gives CDR1 LNHDA, CDR2 SQIVND (reference sequence).